The rows below give T cell receptor beta chains drawn from one sample of a study of blood T cell repertoires in COVID-19. The repertoire was sequenced with immunoSEQ multiplex PCR; TCRdb's copy has only in-frame clones and lacks some. Of over 200,000 clones listed, around nine tenths are singletons. Sequenced sample: peripheral blood. These receptors all stem from a man in his 60s who had recovered from COVID-19. Both conserved end residues are trimmed from each CDR3. D genes are given only for firm matches.

TRBJ2-1	TRBV19	NA	ASSSRTGSYNEQF
TRBJ1-2	TRBV4-3	TRBD1	ASSQVSGGPYGYT
TRBJ1-1	TRBV5-4	NA	AMKTAMNTEAF
TRBJ2-2	TRBV12-3/TRBV12-4	NA	ASSLAGVGELF
TRBJ1-6	TRBV6-1	NA	ASSEEGGVGSPLH
TRBJ2-7	TRBV5-4	NA	ASSLGGKGEQY
TRBJ2-5	TRBV15	NA	ATSRAPEETQY
TRBJ2-1	TRBV29-1	TRBD2	SVEGREFNEQF
TRBJ2-3	TRBV18	TRBD2	ASSPLLAGGPDTQY
TRBJ1-2	TRBV11-2	TRBD1	ASSWTGDGYT
TRBJ2-7	TRBV28	TRBD2	ASSLFRVSGSEQY
TRBJ2-7	TRBV5-4	TRBD1	ASSPQGAWDEQY
TRBJ2-1	TRBV6-5	TRBD1	ASSRDRDPEQF
TRBJ2-7	TRBV24-1	NA	ATADSYNYEQY
TRBJ2-2	TRBV9	TRBD2	ASSPRGRGDTGELF
TRBJ1-1	TRBV3-1/TRBV3-2	NA	ASSRATGGGAF
TRBJ2-3	TRBV3-1/TRBV3-2	NA	ASSQGGPQTDTQY
TRBJ1-1	TRBV7-3	NA	ASRSGTGRRNTEAF
TRBJ2-1	TRBV7-7	NA	ASSLTQAGNEQF
TRBJ2-1	TRBV18	NA	ASSPGAGNEQF
TRBJ2-7	TRBV5-1	TRBD1	ASRPGTGYEQY
TRBJ2-5	TRBV9	TRBD1	ASSTTGTGLD
TRBJ1-6	TRBV7-9	NA	ASSLSLSPNSPLH